The 32 T cell receptor beta chains in this list originate from one sample, sequenced in a study of cytomegalovirus exposure and HLA in healthy donors. Repertoires were generated with immunoSEQ multiplex PCR, while TCRdb's copy carries only in-frame clones and drops some. Of hundreds of thousands of clones in the sample, around 90% were seen once. Sequenced material: PBMCs. Every receptor here comes from a woman aged 25 to 39 in good health and CMV-seronegative.

The chain uses TRBV6-5 and TRBJ2-1, with D perhaps TRBD1 or TRBD2 (6 bases each). This CDR3 has 12 residues. Germline assignment: CDR1 MNHEY and CDR2 SVGAGI. With 6 bases removed from V and 9 bases from J, the gap between germline ends came to 12 bases. This CDR3 is CASREGVSEQFF. The CDR3 region has the DNA TGTGCCAGCAGGGAGGGGGTTAGTGAGCAGTTCTTC.

V and J are TRBV16 and TRBJ2-7, with a tentative D call TRBD1 (6 bases). Trimming removed 4 bases from V and 2 bases from J, with 18 bases in between. The CDR3 length is 16 residues. Germline V CDR1 and CDR2: KGHSY, FQNENV. The CDR3 nucleotides are TGTGCCAGCAGCCCTTTTGGGGGCCAGGGGACCTACGAGCAGTACTTC. This encodes CASSPFGGQGTYEQYF.

The rearrangement uses TRBV4-1 and TRBJ2-2; 10 bases are shared with TRBD2. The junction had 3 bases not matched to a gene; V was cut back by 2 bases and J by 6 bases. The CDR3 totals 15 residues. Per the germline V gene, CDR1 is MGHRA and CDR2 is YSYEKL. The CDR3 DNA reads TGCGCCAGCAGCCAACTAGCGGGAGTTTCCGGGGAGCTGTTTTTT. Its translation is CASSQLAGVSGELFF.

This chain links TRBV30 with TRBJ2-3; 9 bases line up with TRBD2. The CDR3 extends over 19 amino acids. CDR1 GTSNPN and CDR2 SVGIG come from the germline V gene (reference sequence). The J segment lost 0 bases and the V segment lost 4 bases, leaving 17 bases of the junction unmatched. The CDR3 bases are TGTGCCTGGAAGACCCGACTAGCGGTAAACAATAGGAGCACAGATACGCAGTATTTT. Its translation: CAWKTRLAVNNRSTDTQYF.

This chain links TRBV5-6 with TRBJ1-5; possible D gene TRBD1, 5 bases. V was shortened by 0 bases and J by 5 bases, with 15 bases between the two germline ends. CDR1 and CDR2 (germline): SGHDT, YYEEEE. The CDR3 spans 16 residues. CDR3 amino acids: CASSLGGTGSYQPQHF. The CDR3 nucleotides are TGTGCCAGCAGCTTGGGAGGTACAGGCTCGTATCAGCCCCAGCATTTT.

V usage is TRBV28 and J usage is TRBJ2-7; D tentatively fits TRBD1 or TRBD2 (6 bases each). The V end was cut by 2 bases, the J end by 2 bases, with 13 bases between. The CDR3 has 15 amino acids. Per germline, CDR1 MDHEN and CDR2 SYDVKM. The CDR3 coding sequence is TGTGCCAGCAGTTTACTCCGGGGGCGCGCCTACGAGCAGTACTTC. As protein: CASSLLRGRAYEQYF.

This chain links TRBV28 with TRBJ2-2; 9 bases fit TRBD1. This CDR3 region has 16 residues. The V gene's germline CDR1 is MDHEN and CDR2 SYDVKM. J gave up 2 bases and V 7 bases, and 8 bases lay outside the gene matches. In DNA, the CDR3 is TGTGCCAGCACAACACCGGGACAGGGAAACACCGGGGAGCTGTTTTTT. Translating gives CASTTPGQGNTGELFF.

The gene calls are TRBV9 and TRBJ2-1, with D possibly matching TRBD1 (5 bases). Per the germline V gene, CDR1 is SGDLS and CDR2 is YYNGEE. The CDR3 length is 12 residues. The ends were cut back, 0 bases at V and 9 bases at J, with 7 bases in the middle. In DNA form, the CDR3 reads TGTGCCAGCAGCGTAGGTAGGGGTGAGCAGTTCTTC. Its translation: CASSVGRGEQFF.

The chain carries TRBV29-1 and TRBJ2-1; 13 bases align to TRBD2. Germline lookup yields CDR1 SQVTM and CDR2 ANQGSEA. The CDR3 is 14 residues long. Germline trimming cut 6 bases from V and 8 bases from J; bases unmatched to any gene: 7. The CDR3 loop reads CSVRTSGRVDEQFF. The DNA of the CDR3 is TGCAGCGTGAGGACTAGCGGGAGAGTAGATGAGCAGTTCTTC.

The rearrangement uses TRBV7-9 and TRBJ2-7, with TRBD2 matching over 7 bases. The CDR3 runs 15 residues. Trimming cost V 5 bases and J 1 base; bases outside gene matches: 8. Germline CDR1 SEHNR, CDR2 FQNEAQ (reference sequence). The CDR3 DNA sequence: TGTGCCAGCAGCCCCCTAAGCGGGACTTCCTACGAGCAGTACTTC. It codes for CASSPLSGTSYEQYF. Filled out from reference TRBV7-9 and TRBJ2-7, the complete variable domain reads DTGVSQNPRHKITKRGQNVTFRCDPISEHNRLYWYRQTLGQGPEFLTYFQNEAQLEKSRLLSDRFSAERPKGSFSTLEIQRTEQGDSAMYLCASSPLSGTSYEQYFGPGTRLTVT.

V is TRBV7-7 and J is TRBJ2-1; 13 positions match TRBD2. CDR1 and CDR2 from the germline V gene are SSHAT and FNYEAQ (reference sequence). The CDR3 is 18 residues long. V lost 1 base, J lost 4 bases, and 7 bases stayed unmatched. The CDR3 reads CASSLGTSGSLTYNEQFF. The CDR3 region has the DNA TGTGCCAGCAGCTTAGGGACTAGCGGGAGCCTAACATACAATGAGCAGTTCTTC.

The chain joins TRBV7-9 to TRBJ2-1; 7 bases agree with TRBD2. The ends lost 5 bases at V and 8 bases at J; junction bases unmatched: 9. The germline CDR1 and CDR2 sequences are SEHNR and FQNEAQ (reference sequence). The length of the CDR3 is 14 residues. The CDR3 protein is CASSARLASDEQFF. CDR3 sequence (DNA): TGTGCCAGCAGCGCCAGACTAGCTAGCGATGAGCAGTTCTTC.

This chain links TRBV6-5 with TRBJ2-7; no firm D call. The CDR3 extends over 13 amino acids. The V and J ends lost 5 bases and 3 bases respectively, with 11 bases between them. CDR1 and CDR2 from the germline V gene are MNHEY and SVGAGI. CDR3 sequence (DNA): TGTGCCAGCAGTCCTGTGTTGGGCTACGAGCAGTACTTC. This codes for CASSPVLGYEQYF.

The J gene is TRBJ2-1, the V gene TRBV27, with 9 bases matching TRBD2. The germline V gene encodes CDR1 MNHEY and CDR2 SMNVEV (reference sequence). CDR3 length: 19 residues. V gave up 5 bases and J gave up 4 bases; unmatched junction bases: 18. CDR3 coding DNA: TGTGCCAGCAGTAGGGCAGTTTCCCAGCGGCTAGCGGGGTACAATGAGCAGTTCTTC. Translation gives CASSRAVSQRLAGYNEQFF.

The chain joins TRBV27 to TRBJ2-3; TRBD2 agrees at 9 bases. Germline trimming cut 5 bases from V and 5 bases from J; bases unmatched to any gene: 17. The CDR3 runs to 18 residues. Germline values: CDR1 MNHEY, CDR2 SMNVEV (reference sequence). DNA of the CDR3: TGTGCCAGCAGTCTAATAAGCCTAGCGGGAATCAAGGTAGATACGCAGTATTTT. This gives the protein CASSLISLAGIKVDTQYF.

This chain connects TRBV2 to TRBJ2-3; 9 nucleotides line up with TRBD1. With 3 bases clipped from V and 4 bases from J, the junction kept 2 bases outside the gene matches. Germline-derived CDR1 and CDR2 are SNHLY and FYNNEI. The CDR3 extends over 14 amino acids. CDR3 DNA sequence: TGTGCCAGCAGTGAGGACAGGGGTTCAGATACGCAGTATTTT. It encodes CASSEDRGSDTQYF.

This clone showed up just once. The chain combines TRBV20-1 with TRBJ2-1, with D hard to call. Per the germline V gene, CDR1 is DFQATT and CDR2 is SNEGSKA (reference sequence). The CDR3 covers 11 residues. Trimming took off 3 bases at V and 6 bases at J, with 6 bases between the two ends. Written as DNA, the CDR3 is TGCAGTGCTAGTATTCGCAATGAGCAGTTCTTC. It translates to CSASIRNEQFF.

This clone was seen a single time. This sequence joins TRBV5-6 and TRBJ2-3; D is uncertain. Germline lookup yields CDR1 SGHDT and CDR2 YYEEEE. The CDR3 consists of 14 residues. With 1 base removed from V and 4 bases from J, the gap between germline ends came to 10 bases. Here the CDR3 DNA reads TGTGCCAGCAGCTTGCTGGGTGGGGCAGATACGCAGTATTTT. Protein sequence: CASSLLGGADTQYF.

J is TRBJ1-2 and V is TRBV7-9; D uncertain. The germline V gene encodes CDR1 SEHNR and CDR2 FQNEAQ (reference sequence). The V end lost 1 base, the J end lost 1 base, and 10 bases lay between the germline ends. This CDR3 has 15 amino acids. The CDR3 DNA reads TGTGCCAGCAGCTTAGGCTCGGGATTTAACTATGGCTACACCTTC. Encoded protein: CASSLGSGFNYGYTF. Filled out from reference TRBV7-9 and TRBJ1-2, the complete variable domain reads DTGVSQNPRHKITKRGQNVTFRCDPISEHNRLYWYRQTLGQGPEFLTYFQNEAQLEKSRLLSDRFSAERPKGSFSTLEIQRTEQGDSAMYLCASSLGSGFNYGYTFGSGTRLTVV.

The V call is TRBV2, the J call TRBJ2-5; tentatively, D is TRBD1 (6 bases). Trimming removed 6 bases at V and 0 bases at J, with 11 bases between. The CDR3 contains 14 residues. CDR1 SNHLY and CDR2 FYNNEI come from the germline V gene. Written as DNA, the CDR3 is TGTGCCAGCAGCCCCCGGACAGACCAAGAGACCCAGTACTTC. This sequence encodes CASSPRTDQETQYF.

The V gene is TRBV18, the J gene TRBJ2-7; D call uncertain. Germline loops: CDR1 KGHSH, CDR2 LQKENI. The CDR3 length is 13 residues. V was shortened by 2 bases and J by 5 bases, with 10 bases between the two germline ends. The CDR3 loop is CASSPALGNEQYF. Written as DNA, the CDR3 is TGTGCCAGCTCACCAGCCCTTGGGAACGAGCAGTACTTC. The entire variable domain, with the rest obtained from reference TRBV18 and TRBJ2-7, is as follows: NAGVMQNPRHLVRRRGQEARLRCSPMKGHSHVYWYRQLPEEGLKFMVYLQKENIIDESGMPKERFSAEFPKEGPSILRIQQVVRGDSAAYFCASSPALGNEQYFGPGTRLTVT.

The chain links TRBV27 to TRBJ2-3, with 8 bases identical to TRBD2. Trimming took 5 bases from V and 7 from J; bases not matched to a gene: 11. The germline CDR1 and CDR2 sequences are MNHEY and SMNVEV (reference sequence). The CDR3 runs 15 residues. CDR3 in amino acids: CASSPLAGGRHTQYF. The DNA for the CDR3 is TGTGCCAGCAGTCCCCTGGCGGGAGGCCGGCATACGCAGTATTTT.

This clone has just one count. The CDR3 DNA reads as TGTGCCAGCAGCGTAACAGGGATCTCTGGAAACACCATATATTTT. Translated, it gives CASSVTGISGNTIYF. The genes are TRBV9 and TRBJ1-3, with D maybe TRBD1 (6 bases). Germline V gene data show CDR1 as SGDLS and CDR2 as YYNGEE. V gave up 1 base and J gave up 0 bases, with 8 bases separating them. The CDR3 is made up of 15 amino acids. The whole variable domain, remainder taken from reference TRBV9 and TRBJ1-3, is DSGVTQTPKHLITATGQRVTLRCSPRSGDLSVYWYQQSLDQGLQFLIQYYNGEERAKGNILERFSAQQFPDLHSELNLSSLELGDSALYFCASSVTGISGNTIYFGEGSWLTVV.

This sequence joins TRBV5-1 and TRBJ2-6, with a tentative D call TRBD2 (6 bases). Germline-derived CDR1 and CDR2 are SGHRS and YFSETQ. V lost 5 bases to trimming and J lost 0 bases, with 12 bases between them. This CDR3 has 16 residues. The CDR3 loop is CASRDLGGSGANVLTF. In DNA, the CDR3 is TGCGCCAGCAGGGACCTCGGGGGCTCTGGGGCCAACGTCCTGACTTTC.

This rearrangement joins TRBV11-1 to TRBJ2-5; the D gene is possibly TRBD2 (5 bases). The germline V and J ends were trimmed by 1 base and 5 bases, with 17 bases remaining between them. CDR3 length equals 16 residues. The germline V gene has CDR1 SGHAT and CDR2 FQDESV (reference sequence). DNA for the CDR3: TGTGCCAGCAGCTTAGAGACCACAAGGAGGAGGGAGACCCAGTACTTC. It specifies CASSLETTRRRETQYF.

V usage is TRBV5-6 and J usage is TRBJ1-2; TRBD1 matches at 10 bases. The CDR3 runs to 15 residues. Germline V CDR1 and CDR2: SGHDT, YYEEEE. Trimming took 4 bases from V and 5 from J; bases not matched to a gene: 8. The CDR3 bases are TGTGCCAGCAGCACGGGGACAGGGGAGGGGTATGGCTACACCTTC. Translated: CASSTGTGEGYGYTF.

The rearrangement uses TRBV28 and TRBJ2-7; tentative D call: TRBD1 (5 bases). The CDR3 consists of 14 residues. Trimming cost V 5 bases and J 0 bases, with 11 bases left between them. Germline V gives CDR1 MDHEN, CDR2 SYDVKM. The CDR3 protein is CASSPRQISYEQYF. The CDR3 bases are TGTGCCAGCAGTCCCCGACAGATCTCCTACGAGCAGTACTTC.

V and J are TRBV28 and TRBJ2-1; D possibly corresponds to TRBD2 (6 bases). Germline V lookup: CDR1 MDHEN, CDR2 SYDVKM. This CDR3 comprises 12 residues. DNA for the CDR3: TGTGCTGGTGGGCGGGATCACAATGAGCAGTTCTTC. This codes for CAGGRDHNEQFF.

The rearrangement links TRBV9 to TRBJ2-2, with 9 bases identical to TRBD2. J lost 6 bases, V lost 4 bases, and 7 bases had no gene match. There are 15 residues in the CDR3. Germline V gene data show CDR1 as SGDLS and CDR2 as YYNGEE. In DNA form, the CDR3 reads TGTGCCAGCAGCCCAGAGGGACTAGCAGCCGGGGAGCTGTTTTTT. Translated: CASSPEGLAAGELFF.

The chain employs TRBV14 and TRBJ1-1; no clear D. V dropped 5 bases and J dropped 0 bases, with 7 bases sitting between them. Germline CDR1 SGHDN, CDR2 FVKESK. The CDR3 sequence is 13 residues long. The CDR3 nucleotides read TGTGCCAGCAGCTCTTCTTTGAACACTGAAGCTTTCTTT. Amino acids: CASSSSLNTEAFF.

The chain joins TRBV19 to TRBJ2-1, with D perhaps matching TRBD2 (6 bases). The germline V gene has CDR1 LNHDA and CDR2 SQIVND (reference sequence). The CDR3 is 15 residues long. The V and J ends lost 8 bases and 2 bases respectively, with 16 bases between them. The CDR3 DNA is TGTGCCAGTCATGGGGGAGGCCCTCCCTACAATGAGCAGTTCTTC. Protein: CASHGGGPPYNEQFF.

J is TRBJ2-4 and V is TRBV30; TRBD2 agrees at 9 bases. Germline trimming cut 0 bases from V and 9 bases from J; bases unmatched to any gene: 9. The CDR3 has 15 amino acids. The germline gives CDR1 GTSNPN, CDR2 SVGIG (reference sequence). As DNA, the CDR3 is TGTGCCTGGAGTGTACTCGGGACAGCGGGGGGCATTCAGTACTTC. This gives the protein CAWSVLGTAGGIQYF.